Given below is one T cell receptor beta chain in context. Its cognate antigen is unknown. Measured with immunoSEQ multiplex PCR; TCRdb has only the in-frame clones, and not every one. Here the sample spans more than 250,000 clones, about nine tenths being singletons. Donors were drawn from the approximately 120-subject validation cohort, separate from the approximately 640-subject first cohort. This specimen belongs to a study of cytomegalovirus exposure and HLA in healthy donors. In the study overall: A later analysis reported the same platform for the roughly 120 validation repertoires and the roughly 700 first-cohort repertoires.

There are 10 residues in the CDR3. The germline gives CDR1 GTSNPN, CDR2 SVGIG (reference sequence). V lost 6 bases and J lost 9, with 9 bases in between. Study-level findings and limits: The tendency of first-cohort TCR clusters to co-occur in the 90 to 150 validation repertoires was the finding of a later analysis. Reports credit the classifier with highly specific, highly sensitive diagnosis of cytomegalovirus status.

The sequence derives from a young woman in good health and CMV-seropositive. Sequenced sample: PBMCs. The chain has TRBV30 and TRBJ2-1; D not certain. CDR3 in amino acids: CACMAVEQFF. DNA for the CDR3: TGTGCCTGCATGGCAGTTGAGCAGTTCTTC.